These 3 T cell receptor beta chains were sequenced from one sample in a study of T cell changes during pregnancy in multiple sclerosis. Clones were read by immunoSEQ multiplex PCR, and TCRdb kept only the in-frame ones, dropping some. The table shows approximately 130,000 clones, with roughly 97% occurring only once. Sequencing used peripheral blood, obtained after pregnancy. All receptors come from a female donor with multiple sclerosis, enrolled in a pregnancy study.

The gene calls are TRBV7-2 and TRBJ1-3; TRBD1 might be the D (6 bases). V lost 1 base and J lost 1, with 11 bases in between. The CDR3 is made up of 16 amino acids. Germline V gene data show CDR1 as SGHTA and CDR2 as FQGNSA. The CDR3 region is CASSLGTGRSGNTIYF. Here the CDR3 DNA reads TGTGCCAGCAGCTTAGGTACAGGGCGTTCTGGAAACACCATATATTTT.

The CDR3 spells CASSPGGIPPYEQYF. The CDR3 coding sequence is TGTGCCAGCTCCCCAGGGGGTATACCCCCCTACGAGCAGTACTTC. The chain recombines TRBV14 with TRBJ2-7, with 7 bases matching TRBD1. Germline V lookup: CDR1 SGHDN, CDR2 FVKESK. After removal of 8 bases from V and 2 bases from J, the junction contained 12 bases not matched to a gene. The CDR3 extends over 15 amino acids.

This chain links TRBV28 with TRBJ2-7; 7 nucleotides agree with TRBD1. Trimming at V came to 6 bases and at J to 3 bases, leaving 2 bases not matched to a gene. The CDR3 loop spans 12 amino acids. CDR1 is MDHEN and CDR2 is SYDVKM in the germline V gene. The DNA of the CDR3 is TGTGCCAGCAGCCAGGGGGTCTACGAGCAGTACTTC. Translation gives CASSQGVYEQYF.